This T cell receptor beta chain emerged from a study of shared clonotypes between healthy human individuals (dated by TCRdb to 2020 to 2021). Study-level background: Three men and a couple of women, aged 18 to 49 years, made up the cohort. Per donor, three plates each were used for CD4 naive and CD4 memory, two for CD8 naive, and one for CD8 memory. The study deeply sequenced blood TCR repertoires of five healthy adults to estimate repertoire size and the extent of clonotype sharing between individuals. To increase sequencing depth and limit assay-specific biases, TCR repertoire library preparation and sequencing were carried out by different laboratories using diverse techniques. Between about 0.94 and 8.9 billion PBMCs per donor were obtained by leukapheresis.

Using the deep immunoSEQ assay, TCR CDR3 regions were amplified from genomic DNA by multiplex PCR. Extracted genomic DNA from each cell subset was spread evenly across all wells of several immunoSEQ 96-well plates, with each plate serving as a replicate. Each replicate PCR for sorted subsets received approximately 200 ng genomic DNA, equal to about 30,000 T cell genomes. Purified libraries were quantified with a Qubit 3.0 fluorometer, sized on a Bioanalyzer 2100, and re-quantified with the KAPA Library Quantification kit. Each immunoSEQ 96-well plate was sequenced on its own single-read 150-cycle Illumina NextSeq 550 flow cell. The authors' pipeline ran thus. Because the immunoSEQ output included only junctional sequences and no quality scores, the filtering could not be the same as the filtering used for full-length reads. Sequences were annotated with PyIR, a Python wrapper for IgBLAST v1.9, using IMGT germline references to assign V/J genes and CDR3. Reads with weak V/J assignments (E-value above 1e-6), missing CDR3, stop codons, out-of-frame junctions, or ambiguous translated residues were removed. V3J clonotypes were defined as sequences sharing the same inferred V gene, J gene, and CDR3 amino acid sequence. To compute the percentage overlap between repertoires, the number of shared unique clonotypes was divided by the size of the smaller repertoire. Repertoire richness was assessed with RTK rarefaction, the Chao1 estimator, and Recon v2.1 estimates of unobserved clonotypes. Generation probabilities for all TCRbeta clonotypes obtained by the gDNA method from several donors were computed using OLGA. The source is immuneACCESS, and TCRdb retained only in-frame sequences with V and J called. Part of the clones is not carried over; for the studies checked, unresolved V genes explain less than half of this, and the remainder is unexplained. Clone size and V and J calls were adopted from that table, with D and trimming inferred from the DNA. The sample has about 2.1 million clones on record, about 93% of them singletons. In total, the top ten clones hold about 1.6% of the sample.

The investigation overall reported the following: Because the study included only a small number of donors, the genetic and exposure-history diversity represented was limited. Sampling was restricted to blood, and TCR repertoires in tissues likely differ from the TCR repertoires found in blood. Pairwise subsampling indicated that sequencing depth was expected to affect the degree of clonotype sharing among donors. Naive subsets generally had larger estimated clonotype richness than memory subsets. Approximately 5% of naive CD4, around 3.5% of naive CD8, approximately 2% of memory CD4, and about 0.4% of memory CD8 clonotypes were shared across several donors. Rarefaction of sorted-subset datasets indicated incomplete sequencing despite the large sequencing depth. Compared with non-shared clonotypes, the clonotypes found in all four sorted-subset donors had higher generation probabilities.

CD8 naive samples were CD45RO-negative cells positively selected for CCR7, giving a CD45RA+CCR7+ population that excluded TemRA cells. The donors were healthy, HIV-negative adults with no recently reported acute infections or vaccinations. Every donor was a Caucasian adult residing in Nashville, Tennessee, USA. After blood collection by leukapheresis, PBMCs were isolated using Ficoll-Histopaque density gradient centrifugation and then cryopreserved in the vapor phase of liquid nitrogen. Purity and quantity of every magnetically sorted T cell population were checked by analytical flow cytometry. Genomic DNA was isolated from each sorted fraction and quantified by UV absorbance on a Nanodrop 2000c. Taken from the germline V gene, the CDR1 and CDR2 loops are ENHRY and SYGVKD. From cysteine to phenylalanine, the CDR3 is 16 amino acids long. The CDR3 DNA has 48 bases and is translated from base 1. V has 10 bases trimmed and J has 4 bases trimmed; junction bases matching no gene number 14.

As to this clone: This receptor's antigen is unknown. No qualities accompany the bases; no much larger clone lies one base away.

The source is a man younger than 30 in good health. Some clones in this sample may be carry-over from other donors' samples. The chain is assembled from TRBV10-3 and TRBJ1-3; 9 middle bases align to TRBD1. Sequenced sample: naive CD8+ T cells from PBMCs. The sample's cell subset or site label, decoded: CD45RA+CCR7+. The DNA sequence follows: TGTGCCACCAGAGCCTCACAGGGGGCGGACGGAAACACCATATATTTT. Its coded protein is CATRASQGADGNTIYF.